These 31 T cell receptor beta chains came from one sample sequenced in a study of T cells in Graves' hyperthyroidism and ophthalmopathy. The TCR beta CDR3 regions underwent amplification using RNA transcripts as the source. The HTBI primer set drove a first-round RT-PCR of the TCR CDR3. TCRdb re-derived calls from the multiplex PCR reads in MiXCR, one entry per CDR3 protein. The sample carries tens of thousands of distinct CDR3 sequences, about 53% recorded once. The sample comprised peripheral blood or thyroid tissue (not recorded which). These receptors all stem from a man between 18 and 29 years old with Graves' hyperthyroidism.

The CDR3 DNA reads TGTGCCAGTAGTATACGGCCAAGCCGGAACACTGAAGCTTTCTTT. Translated: CASSIRPSRNTEAFF. The chain is built from TRBV19 and TRBJ1-1; no definite D call. The CDR3 is 15 amino acids. Germline V gene lookup returns CDR1 LNHDA and CDR2 SQIVND (reference sequence). Trimming took off 2 bases at V and 1 base at J, with 11 bases between the two ends.

The CDR3 here is CASSGTSGSSYNEQFF. The DNA of the CDR3 is TGTGCCAGCAGCGGGACTAGCGGCAGCTCCTACAATGAGCAGTTCTTC. V usage is TRBV9 and J usage is TRBJ2-1, with TRBD2 identical over 10 bases. The length of the CDR3 is 16 residues. V lost 3 bases, J lost 0 bases, and 3 bases stayed unmatched. Germline assignment: CDR1 SGDLS and CDR2 YYNGEE.

V and J are TRBV29-1 and TRBJ1-2; D may be TRBD1 (6 bases). Trimming shortened V by 6 bases and J by 6 bases, and 14 bases separated the two germline ends. This CDR3 has 12 residues. CDR1 and CDR2 from the germline V gene are SQVTM and ANQGSEA. CDR3 protein: CSVIGGGHGYTF. In DNA form, the CDR3 reads TGCAGCGTGATAGGGGGAGGCCATGGCTACACCTTC.

V gene TRBV2 combines with J gene TRBJ2-6; D unresolved. The CDR3 has 15 residues. V lost 9 bases to trimming and J lost 0 bases, with 12 bases between them. Germline V gene sequence: CDR1 SNHLY, CDR2 FYNNEI. The CDR3 here is CASSFDPSGANVLTF. For the CDR3, the DNA is TGTGCCAGTAGCTTTGACCCCTCTGGGGCCAACGTCCTGACTTTC.

The chain combines TRBV7-2 with TRBJ2-5; no clear D gene. CDR1 and CDR2 (germline): SGHTA, FQGNSA. The CDR3 has 13 residues. The V gene lost 6 bases and the J gene lost 4 bases, with 12 bases spanning the gap. CDR3 sequence: CASSLRQAETQYF. The DNA of the CDR3 is TGTGCCAGCAGTTTACGGCAGGCAGAGACCCAGTACTTC.

This clonotype showed up many times. V usage is TRBV20-1 and J usage is TRBJ1-1; 10 nucleotides match TRBD1. V lost 3 bases to trimming and J lost 4 bases; unmatched junction nucleotides: 14. The CDR3 is 17 residues long. Germline CDR1 reads DFQATT; CDR2 reads SNEGSKA (reference sequence). The CDR3 region has the DNA TGCAGTGCTAGCCATGGGACAGGGGTACTTGTTGTCACTGAAGCTTTCTTT. This codes for CSASHGTGVLVVTEAFF.

The table lists this clonotype with many counts. J is TRBJ2-2 and V is TRBV6-5; no clear D. The CDR3 is 16 amino acids. The germline V and J ends were trimmed by 6 bases and 3 bases, with 17 bases remaining between them. CDR1 is MNHEY, CDR2 SVGAGI, per germline. CDR3 loop: CASSLSDGADTGELFF. The CDR3 DNA follows: TGTGCCAGCAGCCTCTCGGACGGAGCAGACACCGGGGAGCTGTTTTTT.

Of note for this clonotype: The final CDR3 position lacks the conserved phenylalanine or tryptophan, pointing to a likely read error. CDR3 loop: CAISEGGASNQPQHL. The CDR3 DNA sequence: TGTGCCATCAGTGAGGGGGGGGCTAGCAATCAGCCCCAGCATCTT. The chain joins TRBV10-3 to TRBJ1-5, with a possible D match to TRBD1 (6 bases). V lost 2 bases and J lost 0, with 8 bases in between. The CDR3 is made up of 15 amino acids. Germline CDR1 and CDR2: ENHRY and SYGVKD.

The J gene is TRBJ2-5, the V gene TRBV6-2 or TRBV6-3; 8 bases line up with TRBD1. The CDR3 extends over 16 amino acids. With V trimmed by 4 bases and J by 3 bases, 10 bases remained unmatched. The V gene's germline CDR1 is MNHEY and CDR2 SVGEGT. CDR3 region: CASSLSGGQGKETQYF. The CDR3 nucleotides are TGTGCCAGCAGTTTATCCGGAGGACAGGGAAAAGAGACCCAGTACTTC.

The V gene is TRBV20-1, the J gene TRBJ2-7; either TRBD1 or TRBD2 may supply D (5 bases each). With 5 bases removed from V and 3 bases from J, the gap between germline ends came to 14 bases. The germline CDR1 and CDR2 sequences are DFQATT and SNEGSKA (reference sequence). The length of the CDR3 is 13 residues. CDR3 sequence (DNA): TGCAGTGCTGACCGAGGGGCTATCTACGAGCAGTACTTC. Amino acids: CSADRGAIYEQYF.

Regarding this clonotype: This clone may be a read error of a much larger clone one base away. The CDR3 ends on some other residue instead of the conserved phenylalanine or tryptophan, so this is likely a read error. The CDR3 DNA follows: TGTGCCAGCAGTTACTCGGACAGATCCTACGAGCAGTACTCC. It codes for CASSYSDRSYEQYS. The chain links TRBV6-5 to TRBJ2-7; perhaps TRBD1 as D (6 bases). With 0 bases removed from V and 1 base from J, the gap between germline ends came to 7 bases. The CDR3 spans 14 residues. In germline, CDR1 is MNHEY, CDR2 SVGAGI.

This chain joins TRBV24-1 and TRBJ1-1; the match to TRBD1 covers 11 bases. Trimming removed 5 bases from V and 3 bases from J; junction bases left unmatched: 7. Germline V gene data show CDR1 as KGHDR and CDR2 as SFDVKD. The CDR3 has 16 amino acids. The CDR3 sequence is CATSGGTGGDDTEAFF. DNA for the CDR3: TGTGCCACCAGTGGAGGGACAGGGGGTGACGACACTGAAGCTTTCTTT.

This chain uses TRBV20-1 with TRBJ2-5, with 10 bases matching TRBD1. V lost 3 bases and J lost 1; bases outside the gene matches: 2. Looked up from germline, CDR1 is DFQATT and CDR2 is SNEGSKA (reference sequence). The CDR3 has 14 residues. CDR3 bases: TGCAGTGCTAGTCGGACAGGGGGCCAAGAGACCCAGTACTTC. As protein: CSASRTGGQETQYF.

This clonotype appeared many times. V is TRBV6-5 and J is TRBJ1-6; the D is unclear. Deletions cut 3 bases from V and 7 bases from J, with 13 bases between. CDR3 size: 15 residues. Germline CDR1 reads MNHEY; CDR2 reads SVGAGI. CDR3 residues: CASSYNQVLNSPLHF. CDR3 DNA sequence: TGTGCCAGCAGTTATAACCAGGTCCTCAATTCACCCCTCCACTTT.

Concerning this clonotype itself: At one of its ends the junction is not consistent with the germline gene, which may arise from a read error. The chain joins TRBV10-3 to TRBJ1-2; 10 nucleotides agree with TRBD1. The CDR3 contains 15 residues. Germline V gives CDR1 ENHRY, CDR2 SYGVKD. Here the CDR3 reads CAISQGQGINYGYAF. As DNA, the CDR3 is TGTGCCATCAGCCAGGGACAGGGGATTAACTATGGCTACGCCTTC.

V and J are TRBV19 and TRBJ1-5, with TRBD1 matching 8 bases. CDR3 size: 15 residues. Trimming removed 9 bases from V and 7 bases from J; junction bases left unmatched: 14. Germline loops: CDR1 LNHDA, CDR2 SQIVND (reference sequence). The CDR3 region has the DNA TGTGCCAGCAGTGAACGTAGGCAGGGGGCACAGCCCCAGCATTTT. It translates to CASSERRQGAQPQHF.

This clonotype was picked up many times. V is TRBV5-1 and J is TRBJ2-7; 10 positions agree with TRBD1. CDR3 size: 14 residues. V trimming: 4 bases; J trimming: 1 base; junction bases outside the gene matches: 2. CDR1 and CDR2 from the germline V gene are SGHRS and YFSETQ. Here the CDR3 DNA reads TGCGCCAGCAGCGGGACAGGGGCGTCCTACGAGCAGTACTTC. It codes for CASSGTGASYEQYF.

The chain has TRBV7-3 and TRBJ1-2; perhaps TRBD1 as D (5 bases). The length of the CDR3 is 14 residues. Germline CDR1 and CDR2: SGHTA and FQGTGA. The V and J ends lost 4 bases and 7 bases respectively, with 16 bases between them. The CDR3 protein is CASSSYPDRAGYTF. The CDR3 DNA is TGTGCCAGCAGCTCCTACCCCGACAGAGCTGGCTACACCTTC.

This chain connects TRBV20-1 to TRBJ1-6, with D possibly TRBD1 on 6 matching bases. There are 13 residues in the CDR3. The V gene lost 3 bases and the J gene lost 10 bases, with 13 bases spanning the gap. CDR1 DFQATT and CDR2 SNEGSKA come from the germline V gene (reference sequence). CDR3 protein: CSASGTLASPLHF. CDR3 in DNA: TGCAGTGCTAGCGGGACACTGGCCTCACCCCTCCACTTT.

The V gene is TRBV19, the J gene TRBJ2-2; D may be TRBD2 (6 bases). From germline, CDR1 is LNHDA and CDR2 SQIVND (reference sequence). The germline V and J ends were trimmed by 8 bases and 5 bases, with 15 bases remaining between them. CDR3 size: 14 residues. CDR3 protein: CASHGSLRTGELFF. CDR3 nucleotides: TGTGCCAGTCACGGGAGCCTTAGGACCGGGGAGCTGTTTTTT.

The chain employs TRBV5-1 and TRBJ1-1; 12 bases line up with TRBD1. CDR1 is SGHRS, CDR2 YFSETQ, per germline. Trimming removed 3 bases from V and 5 bases from J; junction bases left unmatched: 5. This CDR3 contains 15 residues. CDR3 residues: CASSWDRGRGTEAFF. CDR3 DNA sequence: TGCGCCAGCAGCTGGGACAGGGGGCGAGGGACTGAAGCTTTCTTT.

The V call is TRBV20-1, the J call TRBJ2-6; no reliable D call. Germline CDR1 DFQATT, CDR2 SNEGSKA (reference sequence). The CDR3 totals 14 residues. V was trimmed by 7 bases and J by 2 bases, leaving 12 bases between them. CDR3 in DNA: TGCAGTGTCCTGAAAGGCGCTGGGGCCAACGTCCTGACTTTC. Protein sequence: CSVLKGAGANVLTF.

This chain's CDR3 is CASVGLGGYGYTF. The CDR3 bases are TGTGCCAGCGTGGGACTTGGCGGCTATGGCTACACCTTC. V is TRBV2 and J is TRBJ1-2, with D perhaps TRBD1 (5 bases). The CDR3 covers 13 residues. V was pared by 8 bases and J by 4 bases, with 14 bases between. Germline loops: CDR1 SNHLY, CDR2 FYNNEI.

V gene TRBV10-3 combines with J gene TRBJ1-6; 9 nucleotides agree with TRBD1. V lost 9 bases, J lost 10 bases, and 7 bases stayed unmatched. The germline V gene has CDR1 ENHRY and CDR2 SYGVKD. There are 13 residues in the CDR3. The CDR3 DNA sequence: TGTGCCATGGGACAGGGAACGGGATCACCCCTCCACTTT. Protein sequence: CAMGQGTGSPLHF.

The V call is TRBV5-5, the J call TRBJ2-2; D may be TRBD2 (7 bases). The CDR3 is 17 amino acids. Germline V lookup: CDR1 SGHKS, CDR2 YYEKEE (reference sequence). V lost 4 bases, J lost 4 bases, and 20 bases lay in between. DNA of the CDR3: TGTGCCAGCAGCCAAGTTAAGGGGGGGTCGGGCACCGGGGAGCTGTTTTTT. Translated, it gives CASSQVKGGSGTGELFF.

This clonotype was observed at least ten times. A read error may produce the germline difference seen at one junction end. The chain employs TRBV12-3 or TRBV12-4 and TRBJ2-2; 8 nucleotides line up with TRBD2. The CDR3 spans 16 residues. CDR3 DNA sequence: TGTGCCAGCAGGAAATCGGGAGGGGTTAACACCTGGGAGCTGTTTTTT. Translated: CASRKSGGVNTWELFF.

About this clonotype: Because the CDR3 is missing its conserved closing phenylalanine or tryptophan, this is likely a read error. The chain uses TRBV5-5 and TRBJ1-5, with D possibly matching TRBD1 (5 bases). This CDR3 region has 14 residues. Germline values: CDR1 SGHKS, CDR2 YYEKEE (reference sequence). CDR3 in DNA: TGTGCCGGCAGCTTGTTGGGGGAAGATCAGCCCCAGCATCTT. Its translation is CAGSLLGEDQPQHL.

This clonotype was counted ten times or more. The chain's CDR3 is CASSLASGGAGETQYF. The CDR3 DNA sequence: TGTGCCAGCAGCTTAGCTAGCGGGGGGGCGGGAGAGACCCAGTACTTC. This chain joins TRBV7-2 and TRBJ2-5; 11 positions agree with TRBD2. With V trimmed by 0 bases and J by 4 bases, 4 bases remained unmatched. This CDR3 region has 16 residues. The germline CDR1 and CDR2 sequences are SGHTA and FQGNSA.

Regarding this clonotype: An end of the junction does not agree with germline; a read error may underlie this. This sequence joins TRBV6-1 and TRBJ2-7; D gene unclear. Germline V CDR1 and CDR2: MNHNS, SASEGT. This CDR3 has 15 residues. This chain's CDR3 is CASSLVGMASYEQYF. CDR3 coding DNA: TGTGCCAGCAGCTTAGTAGGGATGGCCTCCTACGAGCAATACTTC.

The chain is built from TRBV7-3 and TRBJ2-4; 7 nucleotides agree with TRBD1. CDR3 size: 12 residues. Germline CDR1 and CDR2: SGHTA and FQGTGA. The V gene end was trimmed by 5 bases and the J gene end by 8 bases; junction bases not matched to a gene: 3. The CDR3 DNA reads TGTGCCAGCAGCCCCACAGGGGACATTCAGTACTTC. It is translated as CASSPTGDIQYF.

Remarks on this clonotype: Just one base apart from a much larger clone, this may be a read error. This chain links TRBV30 with TRBJ1-4; no definite D call. This CDR3 has 12 residues. Germline CDR1 GTSNPN, CDR2 SVGIG (reference sequence). The V end lost 1 base, the J end lost 10 bases, and 10 bases lay between the germline ends. This CDR3 reads CAWSGIVAKLFF. CDR3 nucleotides: TGTGCCTGGAGTGGTATAGTTGCAAAACTGTTTTTT.